The 18 T cell receptor beta chains listed next were all sequenced from one sample in a study of radiotherapy plus CTLA-4 blockade in lung cancer. Profiled with immunoSEQ multiplex PCR; TCRdb holds only in-frame clones, not every one. The sample gives tens of thousands of clones, around 69% of which show up once; around a sixth is in the top ten. The sequences come from peripheral blood, collected from a patient treated with radiotherapy plus ipilimumab. All receptors derive from a human donor with non-small cell lung cancer whose response to radiotherapy plus ipilimumab could not be evaluated. Some clones in this sample may be carry-over from other donors' samples.

This clone came up once. The rearrangement joins TRBV28 to TRBJ2-2; no firm D call. CDR1 and CDR2 (germline): MDHEN, SYDVKM. Trimming removed 6 bases from V and 7 bases from J, with 12 bases in between. This CDR3 spans 13 amino acids. CDR3 sequence reads: CASSTPGHGELFF. The CDR3 bases are TGTGCCAGCAGCACACCGGGTCACGGGGAGCTGTTTTTT.

This clone was seen only once. The chain links TRBV29-1 to TRBJ2-2; weak D call: TRBD2 (5 bases). Germline V gene lookup returns CDR1 SQVTM and CDR2 ANQGSEA. V was shortened by 3 bases and J by 7 bases, with 9 bases between the two germline ends. The CDR3 is 12 amino acids. The CDR3 reads CSVDAGGGELFF. CDR3 DNA sequence: TGCAGCGTTGATGCGGGTGGCGGGGAGCTGTTTTTT.

This chain uses TRBV2 with TRBJ1-6, with 7 nucleotides matching TRBD1. CDR3 length: 14 amino acids. V was pared by 6 bases and J by 5 bases, with 4 bases of the junction left unmatched. Per the germline V gene, CDR1 is SNHLY and CDR2 is FYNNEI. The CDR3 nucleotides are TGTGCCAGCAGCGGCGGGACAGATAATTCACCCCTCCACTTT. This encodes CASSGGTDNSPLHF.

The chain joins TRBV2 to TRBJ1-5, with TRBD1 matching 11 bases. From germline, CDR1 is SNHLY and CDR2 FYNNEI. This CDR3 has 14 residues. V trimming: 8 bases; J trimming: 6 bases; junction bases outside the gene matches: 6. The CDR3 reads CASGTGGYRQPQHF. CDR3 sequence (DNA): TGTGCCAGCGGGACAGGGGGATATCGTCAGCCCCAGCATTTT.

This sequence joins TRBV19 and TRBJ1-2, with D maybe TRBD1 (6 bases). The CDR3 covers 17 residues. In germline, CDR1 is LNHDA, CDR2 SQIVND (reference sequence). The V end was cut by 3 bases, the J end by 5 bases, with 22 bases between. In DNA form, the CDR3 reads TGTGCCAGTAGTATCCCCACCTCACAGGGTCCCGTTTATGGCTACACCTTC. Translating it yields CASSIPTSQGPVYGYTF.

The chain joins TRBV7-2 to TRBJ1-2; no reliable D call. Trimming pared 3 bases from V and 0 bases from J, leaving 11 bases between. Germline values: CDR1 SGHTA, CDR2 FQGNSA. This CDR3 is 15 amino acids long. CDR3 loop: CASSFSGDSNYGYTF. The CDR3 bases are TGTGCCAGCAGCTTCTCAGGTGATTCTAACTATGGCTACACCTTC. Using reference TRBV7-2 and TRBJ1-2 for the parts outside the CDR3, the full variable domain is GAGVSQSPSNKVTEKGKDVELRCDPISGHTALYWYRQSLGQGLEFLIYFQGNSAPDKSGLPSDRFSAERTGGSVSTLTIQRTQQEDSAVYLCASSFSGDSNYGYTFGSGTRLTVV.

This chain connects TRBV11-2 to TRBJ2-2; D might be TRBD1 (6 bases). From germline, CDR1 is SGHAT and CDR2 FQNNGV. Trimming pared 5 bases from V and 0 bases from J, leaving 16 bases between. This CDR3 spans 17 amino acids. The CDR3: CASSPPPDRTNTGELFF. For the CDR3, the DNA is TGTGCCAGCAGCCCTCCCCCGGACAGAACGAACACCGGGGAGCTGTTTTTT.

The rearrangement joins TRBV6-6 to TRBJ2-7, with 7 bases fitting TRBD1. Germline values: CDR1 MNHNY, CDR2 SVGAGI (reference sequence). This CDR3 has 14 amino acids. After removal of 4 bases from V and 3 bases from J, the junction contained 6 bases not matched to a gene. DNA for the CDR3: TGTGCCAGCAGTTGGGGGACAGACGTCTACGAGCAGTACTTC. This encodes CASSWGTDVYEQYF.

The chain uses TRBV10-3 and TRBJ2-7, with 7 bases that match TRBD2. V lost 7 bases to trimming and J lost 0 bases; unmatched junction nucleotides: 6. Germline loops: CDR1 ENHRY, CDR2 SYGVKD. This CDR3 has 14 residues. Written as DNA, the CDR3 is TGTGCCATCAATGTGGGGGGGAGCTCCTACGAGCAGTACTTC. Translation gives CAINVGGSSYEQYF.

This rearrangement joins TRBV5-1 to TRBJ1-2, with 7 bases that match TRBD1. Germline CDR1 reads SGHRS; CDR2 reads YFSETQ. V lost 5 bases, J lost 6 bases, and 13 bases stayed unmatched. This CDR3 contains 15 residues. The CDR3 region has the DNA TGCGCCAGCAGGGATGAACCGGGACAGCTACATGGCTACACCTTC. Protein product: CASRDEPGQLHGYTF.

The V gene is TRBV27, the J gene TRBJ1-5; TRBD1 might be the D (6 bases). Germline CDR1 MNHEY, CDR2 SMNVEV (reference sequence). This CDR3 has 14 residues. The V end lost 8 bases, the J end lost 1 base, and 12 bases lay between the germline ends. CDR3 residues: CASSWGGSNQPQHF. CDR3 bases: TGTGCCAGCTCCTGGGGGGGCAGCAATCAGCCCCAGCATTTT.

The V gene is TRBV29-1, the J gene TRBJ2-7, with D tentatively TRBD1 (6 bases). This CDR3 has 13 amino acids. CDR1 SQVTM and CDR2 ANQGSEA come from the germline V gene. Trimming pared 4 bases from V and 6 bases from J, leaving 16 bases between. The CDR3 DNA follows: TGCAGCGTTGTAGGCGACAGGACGGGCGAGCAGTACTTC. This translates into CSVVGDRTGEQYF.

The V gene is TRBV30, the J gene TRBJ2-7, with D perhaps matching TRBD1 (6 bases). The CDR3 covers 15 residues. Germline CDR1 is GTSNPN and CDR2 is SVGIG (reference sequence). V was pared by 3 bases and J by 3 bases, with 18 bases between. The CDR3 region is CAWSFPGQGIYEQYF. As DNA, the CDR3 is TGTGCCTGGAGCTTCCCGGGACAAGGTATCTACGAGCAGTACTTC.

The chain recombines TRBV9 with TRBJ2-3, with TRBD1 matching 7 bases. The CDR3 runs to 14 residues. Germline CDR1 is SGDLS and CDR2 is YYNGEE. The V segment lost 3 bases and the J segment 5 bases; nucleotides outside the gene matches: 6. The CDR3, as DNA: TGTGCCAGCAGCGAAACAGGGGTGCAAGATACGCAGTATTTT. Translated, it gives CASSETGVQDTQYF. The whole variable domain, filled in from reference TRBV9 and TRBJ2-3, reads DSGVTQTPKHLITATGQRVTLRCSPRSGDLSVYWYQQSLDQGLQFLIQYYNGEERAKGNILERFSAQQFPDLHSELNLSSLELGDSALYFCASSETGVQDTQYFGPGTRLTVL.

V usage is TRBV9 and J usage is TRBJ2-5; D may be TRBD2 (7 bases). This CDR3 contains 16 residues. In germline, CDR1 is SGDLS, CDR2 YYNGEE. V was shortened by 1 base and J by 1 base, with 14 bases between the two germline ends. The CDR3 reads CASSVLGGGSQETQYF. The CDR3 region has the DNA TGTGCCAGCAGCGTATTGGGAGGGGGTTCCCAAGAGACCCAGTACTTC.

The chain recombines TRBV5-1 with TRBJ2-7, with D perhaps TRBD1 (6 bases). Trimming removed 3 bases at V and 6 bases at J, with 10 bases between. The length of the CDR3 is 12 residues. CDR1 is SGHRS, CDR2 YFSETQ, per germline. The CDR3 nucleotides are TGCGCCAGCAGCTCAGAGGGGGTCGAGCAGTACTTC. Translated: CASSSEGVEQYF. Full variable domain (remainder filled in from reference TRBV5-1 and TRBJ2-7): KAGVTQTPRYLIKTRGQQVTLSCSPISGHRSVSWYQQTPGQGLQFLFEYFSETQRNKGNFPGRFSGRQFSNSRSEMNVSTLELGDSALYLCASSSEGVEQYFGPGTRLTVT.

The rearrangement uses TRBV7-9 and TRBJ2-3; 7 bases are a match to TRBD1. The junction had 13 bases not matched to a gene; V was cut back by 0 bases and J by 4 bases. Germline V lookup: CDR1 SEHNR, CDR2 FQNEAQ (reference sequence). The length of the CDR3 is 18 residues. CDR3 DNA: TGTGCCAGCAGCTTAGCCGACGAGGGGGCGAGTGAGGCAGATACGCAGTATTTT. This codes for CASSLADEGASEADTQYF.

This clone was seen more than once but under ten times. This rearrangement joins TRBV27 to TRBJ2-5, with 8 bases matching TRBD2. Per the germline V gene, CDR1 is MNHEY and CDR2 is SMNVEV (reference sequence). J gave up 4 bases and V 3 bases, and 7 bases lay outside the gene matches. CDR3 length: 15 residues. The CDR3 DNA follows: TGTGCCAGCAGTTTCCGGGGGGGCCGGGGAGAGACCCAGTACTTC. As protein: CASSFRGGRGETQYF.